The 17 T cell receptor beta chains given below trace back to one sample, sequenced in a study of blood T cell repertoires in COVID-19. TCRdb's copy holds only in-frame clones and misses some; the assay was immunoSEQ multiplex PCR. The table lists under 200,000 clones, 60% to 85% of them singletons. Material for sequencing was peripheral blood. All receptors come from a man aged 65-85 years with acute or convalescent COVID-19.

This chain joins TRBV5-4 and TRBJ2-3; a weak D match, TRBD1 (6 bases). From germline, CDR1 is SGHNT and CDR2 YYREEE (reference sequence). The CDR3 consists of 14 residues. The V gene lost 4 bases and the J gene lost 5 bases, with 14 bases spanning the gap. CDR3 sequence reads: CASSPDSSVDTQYF. The CDR3 bases are TGTGCCAGCAGCCCGGACAGTAGCGTAGATACGCAGTATTTT.

This clone was picked up a small number of times. V usage is TRBV5-4 and J usage is TRBJ2-7, with a weak D call TRBD2 (5 bases). The CDR3 sequence is 13 residues long. Trimming took off 0 bases at V and 3 bases at J, with 7 bases between the two ends. Germline CDR1 and CDR2: SGHNT and YYREEE (reference sequence). This chain's CDR3 is CASSLDGNYEQYF. The CDR3, as DNA: TGTGCCAGCAGCTTGGACGGGAACTACGAGCAGTACTTC.

The chain uses TRBV11-2 and TRBJ1-2, with a weak D call TRBD1 (5 bases). The CDR3 is 12 amino acids. CDR1 SGHAT and CDR2 FQNNGV come from the germline V gene. With 5 bases removed from V and 7 bases from J, the gap between germline ends came to 11 bases. CDR3 sequence: CASSLSGFGYTF. CDR3 bases: TGTGCCAGCAGCCTATCAGGGTTTGGCTACACCTTC.

This clone came up many times. The V gene is TRBV19, the J gene TRBJ2-1, with D maybe TRBD1 (5 bases). CDR1 is LNHDA and CDR2 is SQIVND in the germline V gene (reference sequence). Trimming removed 1 base from V and 2 bases from J, with 6 bases in between. This CDR3 has 14 residues. Written as DNA, the CDR3 is TGTGCCAGTAGTATAGTACAGGCCTACAATGAGCAGTTCTTC. Its protein product is CASSIVQAYNEQFF.

This clone was counted once. The chain combines TRBV6-5 with TRBJ2-7; D gene ambiguous. Per germline, CDR1 MNHEY and CDR2 SVGAGI. The CDR3 is made up of 13 amino acids. V gave up 9 bases and J gave up 0 bases, with 12 bases separating them. The chain's CDR3 is CASLPEDSYEQYF. Written as DNA, the CDR3 is TGTGCCAGTTTGCCAGAGGACTCCTACGAGCAGTACTTC.

This clone has a single count. The chain has TRBV6-6 and TRBJ2-1; TRBD2 is a possible D gene (5 bases). Germline V gene data show CDR1 as MNHNY and CDR2 as SVGAGI (reference sequence). The CDR3 spans 15 residues. V dropped 6 bases and J dropped 5 bases, with 17 bases sitting between them. CDR3 amino acids: CASSPLGFENNEQFF. CDR3 sequence (DNA): TGTGCCAGCAGCCCACTAGGGTTCGAGAACAATGAGCAGTTCTTC.

The chain combines TRBV5-1 with TRBJ2-7; 8 bases match TRBD1. CDR1 SGHRS and CDR2 YFSETQ come from the germline V gene. V trimming: 0 bases; J trimming: 5 bases; junction bases outside the gene matches: 7. CDR3 length: 15 amino acids. Here the CDR3 reads CASSLGQGAVDEQYF. The CDR3 region has the DNA TGCGCCAGCAGCTTGGGCCAGGGGGCTGTCGACGAGCAGTACTTC.

In this sample, this clone turned up once. This chain connects TRBV24-1 to TRBJ1-1, with D unresolved. Looked up from germline, CDR1 is KGHDR and CDR2 is SFDVKD. The CDR3 has 13 amino acids. V shed 7 bases and J shed 1 base, with 9 bases lying between them. The CDR3 here is CATRSAGNTEAFF. The CDR3 DNA follows: TGTGCCACCAGGAGTGCGGGGAACACTGAAGCTTTCTTT.

This chain links TRBV18 with TRBJ2-2; 11 bases map to TRBD1. The CDR3 loop spans 16 amino acids. J lost 0 bases, V lost 4 bases, and 1 base had no gene match. Looked up from germline, CDR1 is KGHSH and CDR2 is LQKENI. CDR3 nucleotide sequence: TGTGCCAGCTCACAGGACAGGGGGCCGAACACCGGGGAGCTGTTTTTT. It encodes CASSQDRGPNTGELFF.

V and J are TRBV14 and TRBJ2-5; 9 bases line up with TRBD1. Germline CDR1 SGHDN, CDR2 FVKESK. The CDR3 consists of 16 residues. The J segment lost 2 bases and the V segment lost 4 bases, leaving 8 bases of the junction unmatched. In nucleotides, the CDR3 is TGTGCCAGCAGCCCCGGGGACAGGGTTCGGCAAGAGACCCAGTACTTC. It codes for CASSPGDRVRQETQYF.

The CDR3 sequence: CASSPFRTSGSTDTQYF. DNA for the CDR3: TGTGCCAGCAGTCCGTTTCGGACTAGCGGGAGCACAGATACGCAGTATTTT. The rearrangement links TRBV6-2 or TRBV6-3 to TRBJ2-3, with 11 bases lining up with TRBD2. J lost 0 bases, V lost 5 bases, and 7 bases had no gene match. The CDR3 sequence is 17 residues long. The germline CDR1 and CDR2 sequences are MNHEY and SVGEGT.

This CDR3 reads CASSASPGQGNSPLHF. Here the CDR3 DNA reads TGTGCCAGCAGCGCCAGCCCGGGACAGGGTAATTCACCCCTCCACTTT. The chain is built from TRBV9 and TRBJ1-6, with 9 positions matching TRBD1. V gave up 3 bases and J gave up 6 bases; unmatched junction bases: 7. Germline V gene lookup returns CDR1 SGDLS and CDR2 YYNGEE. This CDR3 has 16 amino acids.

This chain joins TRBV18 and TRBJ2-7; a possible D gene is TRBD2 (5 bases). The CDR3 is 13 residues long. Germline loops: CDR1 KGHSH, CDR2 LQKENI. With 5 bases removed from V and 5 bases from J, the gap between germline ends came to 13 bases. CDR3 sequence (DNA): TGTGCCAGCTCAATAGGGCTCGGGGACGAGCAGTACTTC. It yields the protein CASSIGLGDEQYF.

V usage is TRBV5-3 and J usage is TRBJ1-5, with D unclear. TRBV5-3 is an ORF, with its function uncertain. Trimming took off 0 bases at V and 1 base at J, with 14 bases between the two ends. The CDR3 sequence is 17 residues long. The CDR3 loop is CARSLAWEAESNQPQHF. The CDR3 coding sequence is TGTGCCAGAAGCTTGGCATGGGAGGCAGAGAGCAATCAGCCCCAGCATTTT.

V and J are TRBV5-1 and TRBJ2-3, with 15 nucleotides matching TRBD2. V was pared by 4 bases and J by 1 base, with 4 bases of the junction left unmatched. The CDR3 sequence is 17 residues long. Germline V gene sequence: CDR1 SGHRS, CDR2 YFSETQ. The CDR3 loop reads CASSAGTSGGRTDTQYF. The CDR3 region has the DNA TGCGCCAGCAGCGCTGGGACTAGCGGGGGGCGCACAGATACGCAGTATTTT.

The chain has TRBV25-1 and TRBJ1-4; 12 bases are shared with TRBD1. The germline CDR1 and CDR2 sequences are MGHDK and SYGVNS. Trimming cost V 6 bases and J 8 bases; bases outside gene matches: 4. CDR3 length: 14 amino acids. CDR3 nucleotides: TGTGCCAGCAGGGGACAGGGGGCAGGGGAAAAACTGTTTTTT. It translates to CASRGQGAGEKLFF.

The chain has TRBV18 and TRBJ2-7; the match to TRBD1 covers 8 bases. V trimming: 6 bases; J trimming: 2 bases; junction bases outside the gene matches: 9. Looked up from germline, CDR1 is KGHSH and CDR2 is LQKENI. The CDR3 consists of 15 residues. The CDR3 DNA sequence: TGTGCCAGCTCGCTCGGACAGGGAATTCCCTACGAGCAGTACTTC. Its translation: CASSLGQGIPYEQYF.